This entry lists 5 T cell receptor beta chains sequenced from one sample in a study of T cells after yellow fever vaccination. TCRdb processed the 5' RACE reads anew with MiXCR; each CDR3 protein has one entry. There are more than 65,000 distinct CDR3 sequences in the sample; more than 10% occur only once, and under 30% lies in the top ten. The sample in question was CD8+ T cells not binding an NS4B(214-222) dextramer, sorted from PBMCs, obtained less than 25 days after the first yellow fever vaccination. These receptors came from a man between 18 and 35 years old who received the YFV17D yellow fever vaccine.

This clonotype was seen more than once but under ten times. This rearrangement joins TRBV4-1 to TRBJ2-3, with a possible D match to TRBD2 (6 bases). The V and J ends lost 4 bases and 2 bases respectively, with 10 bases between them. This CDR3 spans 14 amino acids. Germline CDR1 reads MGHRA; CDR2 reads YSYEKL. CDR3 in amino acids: CASSPGLTTDTQYF. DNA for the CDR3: TGCGCCAGCAGCCCTGGACTAACCACAGATACGCAGTATTTT.

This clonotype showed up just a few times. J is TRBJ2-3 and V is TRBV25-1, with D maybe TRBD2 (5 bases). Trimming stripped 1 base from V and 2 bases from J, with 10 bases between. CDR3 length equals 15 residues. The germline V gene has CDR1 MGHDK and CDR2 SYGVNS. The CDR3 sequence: CASSEWVGVTDTQYF. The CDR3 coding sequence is TGTGCCAGCAGTGAATGGGTCGGGGTCACAGATACGCAGTATTTT.

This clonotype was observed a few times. As DNA, the CDR3 is TGTGCCAGCAGCGATTTCTCAGGGGGCCATGAGCAGTACGTC. This sequence encodes CASSDFSGGHEQYV. The chain combines TRBV9 with TRBJ2-7; 8 bases line up with TRBD1. The CDR3 has 14 amino acids. Germline-derived CDR1 and CDR2 are SGDLS and YYNGEE. Trimming cost V 3 bases and J 7 bases; bases outside gene matches: 9.

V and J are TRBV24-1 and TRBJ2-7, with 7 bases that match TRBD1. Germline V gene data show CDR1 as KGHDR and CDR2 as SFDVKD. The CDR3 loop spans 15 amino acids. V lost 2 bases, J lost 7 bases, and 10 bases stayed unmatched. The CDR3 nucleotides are TGTGCCACCAGTGATTCCCCTAAGGACAGGACTGAGCAGTACTTC. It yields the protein CATSDSPKDRTEQYF.

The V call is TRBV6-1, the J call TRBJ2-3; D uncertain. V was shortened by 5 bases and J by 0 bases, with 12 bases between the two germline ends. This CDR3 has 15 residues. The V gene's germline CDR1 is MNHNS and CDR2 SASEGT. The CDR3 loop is CASSPGLPSTDTQYF. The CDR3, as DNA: TGTGCCAGCAGTCCGGGTCTACCTAGCACAGATACGCAGTATTTT.